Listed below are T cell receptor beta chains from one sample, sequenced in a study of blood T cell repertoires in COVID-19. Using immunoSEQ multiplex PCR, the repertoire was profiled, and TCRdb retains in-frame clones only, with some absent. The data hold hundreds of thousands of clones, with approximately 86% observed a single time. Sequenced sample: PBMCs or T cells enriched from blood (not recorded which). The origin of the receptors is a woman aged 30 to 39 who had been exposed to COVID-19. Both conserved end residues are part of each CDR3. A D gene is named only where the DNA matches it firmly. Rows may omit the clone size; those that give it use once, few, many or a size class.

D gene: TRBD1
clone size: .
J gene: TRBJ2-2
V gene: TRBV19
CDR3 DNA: TGTGCCTCGGTTAGGACAGGGGATACCGGGGAGCTGTTTTTT
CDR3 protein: CASVRTGDTGELFF

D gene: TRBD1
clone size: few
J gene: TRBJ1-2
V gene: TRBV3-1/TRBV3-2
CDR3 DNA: TGTGCCAGCAGCCAAGCCCCCCAGGGGGCTTCCTATGGCTACACCTTC
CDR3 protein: CASSQAPQGASYGYTF

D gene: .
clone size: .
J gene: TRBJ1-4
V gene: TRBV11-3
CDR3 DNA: TGTGCCAGCAGCTCTAGTACCTCGTCTCCTGAAAAACTGTTTTTT
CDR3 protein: CASSSSTSSPEKLFF

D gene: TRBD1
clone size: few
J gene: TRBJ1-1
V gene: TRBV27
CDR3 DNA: TGTGCCAGCAGTTTATACGATCAGGGGGGCCTTTCTGAAGCTTTCTTT
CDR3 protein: CASSLYDQGGLSEAFF

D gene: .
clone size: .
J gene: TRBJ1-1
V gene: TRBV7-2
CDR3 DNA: TGTGCCAGCAGCCTGTGGGGGGAGGGTACTGAAGCTTTCTTT
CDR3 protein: CASSLWGEGTEAFF

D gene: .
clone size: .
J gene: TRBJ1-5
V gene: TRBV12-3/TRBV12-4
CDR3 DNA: TGTGCCAGCAGTTTCGCAGGGGATCAGCCCCAGCATTTT
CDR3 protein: CASSFAGDQPQHF

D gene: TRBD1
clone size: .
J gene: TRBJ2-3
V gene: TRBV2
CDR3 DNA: TGTGCCACCCCACTGGGAGGGACAGGGGGTTCAATGGATACGCAGTATTTT
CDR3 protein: CATPLGGTGGSMDTQYF

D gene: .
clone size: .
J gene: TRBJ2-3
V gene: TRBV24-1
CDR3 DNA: TGTGCCACCAGTGATTTGCAACACACAGATACGCAGTATTTT
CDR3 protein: CATSDLQHTDTQYF

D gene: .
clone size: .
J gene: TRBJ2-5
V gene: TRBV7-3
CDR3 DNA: TGTGCCAGCAGCTTAACCGGGGGGCAGGAGACCCAGTACTTC
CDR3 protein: CASSLTGGQETQYF

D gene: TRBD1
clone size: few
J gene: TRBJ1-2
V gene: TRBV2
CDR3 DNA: TGTGCCAGCAGTGCGGTAACAGGGGACTATGGCTACACCTTC
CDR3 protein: CASSAVTGDYGYTF

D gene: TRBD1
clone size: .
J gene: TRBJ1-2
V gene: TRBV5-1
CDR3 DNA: TGCGCCAGCAGCTTACCGGAGACAGGGGACTATGGCTACACCTTC
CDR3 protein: CASSLPETGDYGYTF

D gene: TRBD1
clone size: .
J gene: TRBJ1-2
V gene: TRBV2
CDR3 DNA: TGTGCCAGCAGTAAAGGACAGGGGGTTACTAACTATGGCTACACCTTC
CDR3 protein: CASSKGQGVTNYGYTF

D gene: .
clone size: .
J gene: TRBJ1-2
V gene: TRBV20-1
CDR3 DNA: TGCAGTGCTAGTGTCCAGAGGGACTATGGCTACACCTTC
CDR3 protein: CSASVQRDYGYTF

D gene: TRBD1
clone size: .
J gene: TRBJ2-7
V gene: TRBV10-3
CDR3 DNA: TGTGCCATCAGTCCCATGACAGGGTCCACCCGGGAGCAGTACTTC
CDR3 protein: CAISPMTGSTREQYF

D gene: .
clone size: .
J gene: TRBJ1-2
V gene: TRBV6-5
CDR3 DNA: TGTGCCAGCAGTTATCGCAGGGGCGGCGGCTACACCTTC
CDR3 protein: CASSYRRGGGYTF

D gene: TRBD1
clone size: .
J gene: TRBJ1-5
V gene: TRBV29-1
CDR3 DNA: TGCAGCGTTGGTGACAGGGGGGATCAGCCCCAGCATTTT
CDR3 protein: CSVGDRGDQPQHF

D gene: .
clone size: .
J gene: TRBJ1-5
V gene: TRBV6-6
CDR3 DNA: TGTGCCAGCAACCGACTCCTTTCCAATCAGCCCCAGCATTTT
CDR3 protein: CASNRLLSNQPQHF

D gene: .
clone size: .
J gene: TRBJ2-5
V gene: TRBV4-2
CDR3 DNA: TGTGCCAGCAGCCAGGAGTCGTGGGGGAGGTACCAAGAGACCCAGTACTTC
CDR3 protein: CASSQESWGRYQETQYF

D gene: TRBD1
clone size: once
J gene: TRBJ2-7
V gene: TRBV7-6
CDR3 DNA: TGTGCCAGCAGCTTAGCGGCGACAGGGTTAGGCGAGCAGTACTTC
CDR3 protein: CASSLAATGLGEQYF

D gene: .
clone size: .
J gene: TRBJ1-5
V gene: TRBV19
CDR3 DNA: TGTGCCAGTAGTATCCAGGCAAATCAGCCCCAGCATTTT
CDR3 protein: CASSIQANQPQHF

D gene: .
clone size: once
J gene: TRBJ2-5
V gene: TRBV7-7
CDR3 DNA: TGTGCTAGCAGCTTAACTCCACCTTCCCTCAGAGGTGTCAGAGAGACCCAGTACTTC
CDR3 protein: CASSLTPPSLRGVRETQYF

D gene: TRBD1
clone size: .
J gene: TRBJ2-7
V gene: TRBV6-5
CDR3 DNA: TGTGCCAGCAGTTACTCGGGACAGGGGGGTGAGCAGTACTTC
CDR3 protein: CASSYSGQGGEQYF

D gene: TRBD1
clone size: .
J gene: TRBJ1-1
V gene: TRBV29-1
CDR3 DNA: TGCAGCGTTACCCCAGGGGGCACTGAAGCTTTCTTT
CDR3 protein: CSVTPGGTEAFF

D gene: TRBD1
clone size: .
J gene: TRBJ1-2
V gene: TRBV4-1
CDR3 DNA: TGCGCCAGCAGTCCATTGGACAGGGGGGAATATGGCTACACCTTC
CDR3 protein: CASSPLDRGEYGYTF

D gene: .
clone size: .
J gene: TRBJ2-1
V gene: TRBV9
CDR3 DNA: TGTGCCAGCAGCGGACGGGTCGGGAATGAGCAGTTCTTC
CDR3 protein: CASSGRVGNEQFF

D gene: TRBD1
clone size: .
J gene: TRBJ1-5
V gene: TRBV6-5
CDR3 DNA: TGTGCCAGCAGTTACAACTCGGCAGGGGGTCAGCCCCAGCATTTT
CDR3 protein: CASSYNSAGGQPQHF

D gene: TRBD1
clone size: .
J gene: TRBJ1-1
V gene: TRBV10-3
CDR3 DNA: TGTGCCATCAGAGGACAGGACACTGAAGCTTTCTTT
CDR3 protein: CAIRGQDTEAFF

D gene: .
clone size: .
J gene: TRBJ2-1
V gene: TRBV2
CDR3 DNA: TGTGCCAGCACCCCCTGGGGGGTAAATGAGCAGTTCTTC
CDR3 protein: CASTPWGVNEQFF

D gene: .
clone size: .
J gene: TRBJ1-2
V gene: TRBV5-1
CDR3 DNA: TGCGCCAGCAGCCGCACGGAGAGCTATGGCTACACCTTC
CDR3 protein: CASSRTESYGYTF